This T cell receptor beta chain is from a study of blood T cell repertoires in COVID-19. For the study at large: From T cells, B-cell-depleted T cells, or PBMCs came the material, which was cDNA or gDNA.

Under the authors' procedure: Nucleated cell number was recorded as an estimate derived from reference gene primer amplification. Assay used: immunoSEQ multiplex PCR; TCRdb lists only in-frame clones, some missing. V and J calls and clone size are those listed in that table; D and trimming were worked out from the DNA. In the table there are roughly 140,000 clones, roughly four fifths of which are singletons. From germline, CDR1 is ENHRY and CDR2 SYGVKD. Trimming at V came to 6 bases and at J to 5 bases, leaving 10 bases not matched to a gene. This CDR3 is built from 16 residues. This sequence joins TRBV10-3 and TRBJ2-5; 12 positions agree with TRBD1. This clonotype was obtained from a woman aged 80 or over with acute or convalescent COVID-19. The sequenced material came from peripheral blood. In DNA form, the CDR3 reads TGTGCCATCAGCAGTACCGGGACAGGGGGCAGGGAGACCCAGTACTTC. It encodes CAISSTGTGGRETQYF.